This is a list of T cell receptor beta chains from one sample in a study of T cells in Graves' hyperthyroidism and ophthalmopathy. A single record per CDR3 protein comes from TCRdb applying MiXCR to the multiplex PCR reads. There are roughly 290,000 distinct CDR3 sequences in the sample; over 15% occur only once, and 55% to 60% lies in the top ten. The sequenced sample was blood. The receptors were gathered from a woman aged 55-70 years with Graves' ophthalmopathy. Both conserved end residues are part of each CDR3. The D gene is left open where the match is weak. Clone size is given for some rows only: seen once, a few or many times, or a class if the clone is expanded.

clone_size d_call j_call v_call cdr3_aa cdr3_nt
many - TRBJ1-5 TRBV6-2/TRBV6-3 CASSHGQTNQPQHF TGTGCCAGCAGTCATGGACAGACAAATCAGCCCCAGCATTTT
- - TRBJ2-1 TRBV7-2 CASSSRGRRSNEQFF TGTGCCAGCAGCTCCCGGGGTCGTCGCTCCAATGAGCAGTTCTTC
many - TRBJ2-3 TRBV2 CAGHRLVTDTQYF TGTGCCGGACATCGACTTGTCACAGATACGCAGTATTTT
- - TRBJ2-7 TRBV11-2 CASSQAQGEGYGQYF TGTGCCAGCAGCCAAGCACAGGGGGAGGGTTACGGGCAGTACTTC
many TRBD2 TRBJ2-7 TRBV4-2 CASSSGGVYEQYF TGTGCCAGCAGCAGCGGGGGGGTATACGAGCAGTACTTC
- - TRBJ2-5 TRBV19 CASSKGGVQETQYF TGTGCCAGTAGTAAGGGGGGGGTCCAAGAGACCCAGTACTTC
- TRBD1 TRBJ1-3 TRBV15 CATSRGQGVSGNTIYF TGTGCCACCAGCCGCGGACAGGGGGTCTCTGGAAACACCATATATTTT
- - TRBJ2-7 TRBV28 CASSPEYSYEQYF TGTGCCAGCAGCCCGGAATACTCCTACGAGCAGTACTTC
many TRBD1 TRBJ1-1 TRBV6-5 CASSYRGQGDTEAFF TGTGCCAGCAGTTACCGGGGACAGGGCGACACTGAAGCTTTCTTT
many - TRBJ2-1 TRBV6-2/TRBV6-3 CASSYTGGNEQFF TGTGCCAGCAGTTATACCGGCGGGAATGAGCAGTTCTTC
many - TRBJ2-2 TRBV3-1 CASSQDKRLLRVGELFF TGTGCCAGCAGCCAAGATAAGCGACTCCTAAGGGTCGGGGAGCTGTTTTTT
many - TRBJ1-1 TRBV9 CASNRGEVNTEAFF TGTGCCAGCAACCGAGGGGAAGTGAACACTGAAGCTTTCTTT
- TRBD2 TRBJ2-3 TRBV7-9 CASSLASGGTSTDTQYF TGTGCCAGCAGCTTGGCTAGCGGGGGGACTAGCACAGATACGCAGTATTTT
many - TRBJ2-5 TRBV7-9 CASSRRDLETQYF TGTGCCAGCAGCCGCAGGGATCTGGAGACCCAGTACTTC
many - TRBJ1-1 TRBV6-6 CASSYSPSNTEAFF TGTGCCAGCAGTTACTCGCCCAGCAACACTGAAGCTTTCTTT
many - TRBJ1-5 TRBV12-3/TRBV12-4 CASSLGTNNQPQHF TGTGCCAGCAGTTTAGGGACAAATAATCAGCCCCAGCATTTT
few - TRBJ1-4 TRBV4-3 CASSQDRSAWVEKLFF TGCGCCAGCAGCCAAGATAGGTCGGCGTGGGTTGAAAAACTGTTTTTT
many - TRBJ1-6 TRBV6-1 CASSGNGHNSPLHF TGTGCCAGCAGTGGGAACGGGCATAATTCACCCCTCCACTTT
- - TRBJ2-2 TRBV6-2/TRBV6-3 CASSNGSGELFF TGTGCCAGCAGTAACGGCTCCGGGGAGCTGTTTTTT
- - TRBJ2-7 TRBV18 CASSPGINPEQYF TGTGCCAGCTCACCAGGGATTAATCCGGAGCAGTACTTC
- - TRBJ1-1 TRBV20-1 CSAARSQNTEAFF TGCAGTGCTGCTCGCAGCCAGAACACTGAAGCTTTCTTT
- - TRBJ1-5 TRBV6-2/TRBV6-3 CASTPVRGFGNQPQHF TGTGCCAGCACCCCCGTGCGGGGGTTCGGCAATCAGCCCCAGCATTTT
many - TRBJ2-3 TRBV7-2 CASSRQVSTDTQYF TGTGCCAGCAGCCGCCAAGTTAGTACAGATACGCAGTATTTT
- - TRBJ1-4 TRBV19 CASSILGRPNEKLFF TGTGCCAGTAGTATCCTCGGAAGGCCTAATGAAAAACTGTTTTTT
few - TRBJ2-5 TRBV6-2/TRBV6-3 CASSYSRTEQETQYF TGTGCCAGCAGTTACTCTAGGACTGAACAAGAGACCCAGTACTTC
few - TRBJ2-2 TRBV11-3 CASSLRDGAGELFF TGTGCCAGCAGCCTCCGGGATGGTGCCGGGGAGCTGTTTTTT
few - TRBJ1-2 TRBV6-5 CASSYRGKNPNYGYTF TGTGCCAGCAGTTACCGGGGGAAAAATCCTAACTATGGCTACACCTTC
few - TRBJ1-5 TRBV28 CASSNNGPSNQPQHF TGTGCCAGCAGTAACAACGGGCCCAGCAATCAGCCCCAGCATTTT
many - TRBJ2-7 TRBV7-6 CASSPSQRANEQYF TGTGCCAGCAGCCCTTCACAGAGGGCCAACGAGCAGTACTTC
many - TRBJ1-1 TRBV6-1 CASSYLAEAFF TGTGCCAGCAGTTACTTAGCTGAAGCTTTCTTT
many - TRBJ2-5 TRBV7-2 CASSLDHQETQYF TGTGCCAGCAGCTTAGATCACCAAGAGACCCAGTACTTC
- - TRBJ1-1 TRBV28 CASFSKRTEAFF TGTGCCAGCTTTAGTAAGAGAACTGAAGCTTTCTTT
many - TRBJ1-1 TRBV20-1 CSARDLGAGGRNTEAFF TGCAGTGCTAGAGATCTCGGGGCAGGAGGAAGGAACACTGAAGCTTTCTTT
- - TRBJ1-5 TRBV4-3 CASSQLFSGNQPQHF TGCGCCAGCAGCCAACTATTTTCAGGCAATCAGCCCCAGCATTTT
many - TRBJ2-7 TRBV27 CASRRDGSSYEQYF TGTGCCAGCCGCCGGGACGGGAGCTCCTACGAGCAGTACTTC
many - TRBJ2-7 TRBV6-2/TRBV6-3 CASTSFYEQYF TGTGCCAGCACTTCGTTCTACGAGCAGTACTTC
few - TRBJ2-7 TRBV6-2/TRBV6-3 CASIPGLNWYEQYF TGTGCCAGCATCCCCGGGCTGAATTGGTACGAGCAGTACTTC
few - TRBJ1-4 TRBV5-8 CASSALGGGGEKLFF TGTGCCAGCAGCGCCCTGGGGGGCGGAGGTGAAAAACTGTTTTTT
many TRBD1 TRBJ1-1 TRBV7-9 CASGRQGGTEAFF TGTGCCAGTGGGCGACAGGGAGGCACTGAAGCTTTCTTT
- TRBD2 TRBJ2-7 TRBV14 CASSQRGVSFYEQYF TGTGCCAGCAGCCAGCGGGGGGTCTCATTCTACGAGCAGTACTTC
many - TRBJ1-1 TRBV7-2 CASSSGTYASTEAFF TGTGCCAGCAGCTCAGGGACTTACGCCAGCACTGAAGCTTTCTTT
- - TRBJ1-2 TRBV27 CASSDPGRPEPYTF TGTGCCAGCAGTGATCCCGGTCGGCCGGAACCCTACACCTTC
- TRBD2 TRBJ2-7 TRBV4-1 CASSLLSSGSSSNHEQYF TGCGCCAGCAGCCTTTTGTCTAGCGGGAGCTCCTCGAACCACGAGCAGTACTTC
- - TRBJ2-5 TRBV12-3/TRBV12-4 CASSLGLVAETQYF TGTGCCAGCAGTTTAGGACTAGTTGCAGAGACCCAGTACTTC
many - TRBJ1-2 TRBV27 CASSLRSGRYGYTF TGTGCCAGCAGTTTAAGGTCAGGGAGGTATGGCTACACCTTC
few TRBD1 TRBJ1-2 TRBV19 CASRAGTGANYGYTF TGTGCCAGTAGGGCTGGGACAGGGGCGAACTATGGCTACACCTTC
- - TRBJ2-1 TRBV11-2 CASSQGESSYNEQFF TGTGCCAGCAGCCAAGGCGAGAGCTCCTACAATGAGCAGTTCTTC
- - TRBJ1-1 TRBV12-5 CASGLVLTGNTEAFF TGTGCTAGTGGTTTGGTATTGACAGGGAACACTGAAGCTTTCTTT
- - TRBJ2-1 TRBV7-9 CASSFGGTTNPYNEQFF TGTGCCAGCAGCTTTGGGGGGACCACAAATCCCTACAATGAGCAGTTCTTC
- TRBD1 TRBJ2-5 TRBV27 CASSVLGQGSRSQYF TGTGCCAGCAGTGTGTTGGGACAGGGATCGAGGTCCCAGTACTTC
many TRBD1 TRBJ1-1 TRBV5-1 CASSFLGGRAEAFF TGCGCCAGCAGCTTCCTAGGGGGCCGGGCTGAAGCTTTCTTT
many TRBD2 TRBJ2-1 TRBV30 CARGVGSSYNEQFF TGTGCCCGGGGGGTAGGCAGCTCCTACAATGAGCAGTTCTTC
few - TRBJ2-5 TRBV5-6 CASSLVDFRQETQYF TGTGCCAGCAGCTTGGTGGATTTCAGACAAGAGACCCAGTACTTC
- - TRBJ1-2 TRBV5-5 CASSSQLNYGYTF TGTGCCAGCAGCTCGCAGCTCAACTATGGCTACACCTTC
many - TRBJ1-2 TRBV4-1 CASSQEARSFNYGYTF TGCGCCAGCAGCCAAGAAGCCAGAAGCTTTAACTATGGCTACACCTTC